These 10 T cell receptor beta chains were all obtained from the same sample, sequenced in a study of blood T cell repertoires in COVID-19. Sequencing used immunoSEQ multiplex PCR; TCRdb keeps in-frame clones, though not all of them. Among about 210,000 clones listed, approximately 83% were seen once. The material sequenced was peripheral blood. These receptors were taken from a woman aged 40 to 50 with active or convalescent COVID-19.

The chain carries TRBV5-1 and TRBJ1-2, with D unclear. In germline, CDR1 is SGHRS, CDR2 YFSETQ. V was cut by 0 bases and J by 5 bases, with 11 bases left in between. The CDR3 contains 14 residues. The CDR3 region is CASSLDGPRYGYTF. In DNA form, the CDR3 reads TGCGCCAGCAGCTTGGACGGCCCTAGATATGGCTACACCTTC. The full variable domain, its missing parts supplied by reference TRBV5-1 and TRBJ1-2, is KAGVTQTPRYLIKTRGQQVTLSCSPISGHRSVSWYQQTPGQGLQFLFEYFSETQRNKGNFPGRFSGRQFSNSRSEMNVSTLELGDSALYLCASSLDGPRYGYTFGSGTRLTVV.

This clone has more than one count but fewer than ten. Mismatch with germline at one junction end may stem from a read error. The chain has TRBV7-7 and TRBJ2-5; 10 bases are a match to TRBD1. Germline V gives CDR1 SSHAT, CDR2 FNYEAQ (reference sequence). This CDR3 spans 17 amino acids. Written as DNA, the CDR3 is TGTGCTAGCAGCCCCGGGACAGGGGCGGCCCTACAAGAGACCCAGTACTTC. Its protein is CASSPGTGAALQETQYF.

CDR3 amino acids: CASRERQTEAFF. In DNA, the CDR3 is TGTGCCAGCAGGGAGCGTCAGACTGAAGCTTTCTTT. V usage is TRBV25-1 and J usage is TRBJ1-1, with D hard to call. V dropped 6 bases and J dropped 5 bases, with 10 bases sitting between them. Germline V CDR1 and CDR2: MGHDK, SYGVNS. The CDR3 is 12 residues long.

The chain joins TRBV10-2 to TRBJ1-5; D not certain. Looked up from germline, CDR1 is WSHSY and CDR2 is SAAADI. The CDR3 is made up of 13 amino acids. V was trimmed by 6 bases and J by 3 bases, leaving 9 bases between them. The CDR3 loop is CASSGRLNQPQHF. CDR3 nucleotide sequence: TGCGCCAGCAGCGGGAGGCTCAATCAGCCCCAGCATTTT.

CDR3 in DNA: TGTGCCAGTATAGGGACAGGGGTAGGCTACACCTTC. It codes for CASIGTGVGYTF. This chain uses TRBV19 with TRBJ1-2; 10 nucleotides agree with TRBD1. The V and J ends lost 7 bases and 8 bases, in that order; junction bases with no gene match: 4. CDR1 is LNHDA, CDR2 SQIVND, per germline (reference sequence). The CDR3 has 12 amino acids.

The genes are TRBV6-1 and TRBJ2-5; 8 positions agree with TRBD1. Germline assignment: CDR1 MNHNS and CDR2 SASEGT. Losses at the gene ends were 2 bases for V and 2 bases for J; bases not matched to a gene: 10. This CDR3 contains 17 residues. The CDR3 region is CASSEFPTTGVQETQYF. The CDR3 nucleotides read TGTGCCAGCAGTGAATTCCCCACGACAGGGGTGCAAGAGACCCAGTACTTC.

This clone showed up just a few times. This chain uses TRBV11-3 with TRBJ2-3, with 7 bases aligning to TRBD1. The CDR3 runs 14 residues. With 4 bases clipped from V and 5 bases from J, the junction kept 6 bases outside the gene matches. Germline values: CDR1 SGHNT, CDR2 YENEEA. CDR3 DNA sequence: TGTGCCAGCAGCTCCGGACAGGCGGTAGATACGCAGTATTTT. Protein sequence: CASSSGQAVDTQYF.

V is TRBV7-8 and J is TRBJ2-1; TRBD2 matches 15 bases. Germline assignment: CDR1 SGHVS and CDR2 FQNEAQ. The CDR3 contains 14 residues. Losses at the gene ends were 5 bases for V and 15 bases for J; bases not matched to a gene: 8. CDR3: CASSTGTSGGRRFF. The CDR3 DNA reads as TGTGCCAGCAGCACCGGGACTAGCGGGGGGAGGCGGTTCTTC.

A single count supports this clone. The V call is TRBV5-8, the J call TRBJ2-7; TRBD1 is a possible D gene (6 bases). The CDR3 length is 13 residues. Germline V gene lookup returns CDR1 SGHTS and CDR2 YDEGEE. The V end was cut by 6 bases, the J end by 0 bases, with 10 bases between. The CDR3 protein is CASTLQGSYEQYF. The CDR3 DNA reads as TGTGCCAGCACTCTACAGGGCTCCTACGAGCAGTACTTC.

The CDR3 is CATSRGDRGDYGYTF. For the CDR3, the DNA is TGTGCCACCAGCAGAGGGGACAGAGGGGACTATGGCTACACCTTC. The chain uses TRBV15 and TRBJ1-2, with 7 bases matching TRBD1. V was pared by 1 base and J by 3 bases, with 5 bases of the junction left unmatched. Germline-derived CDR1 and CDR2 are LNHNV and YYDKDF (reference sequence). This CDR3 spans 15 amino acids.